The 30 T cell receptor beta chains below were found in one sample sequenced in a study of blood T cell repertoires in COVID-19. Sequencing was performed with immunoSEQ multiplex PCR; in TCRdb, only in-frame clones are kept and a portion is missing. The table includes around 220,000 clones, 75% to 90% detected once. The sequenced sample was peripheral blood. These receptors were taken from a human donor in a cohort sampled during active COVID-19.

The gene calls are TRBV20-1 and TRBJ2-2; D remains ambiguous. V was shortened by 3 bases and J by 4 bases, with 12 bases between the two germline ends. Germline assignment: CDR1 DFQATT and CDR2 SNEGSKA (reference sequence). CDR3 size: 14 residues. The DNA of the CDR3 is TGCAGTGCTAGTGACAACTGGTTCACCGGGGAGCTGTTTTTT. This encodes CSASDNWFTGELFF.

V gene TRBV28 combines with J gene TRBJ2-5; TRBD2 aligns across 7 bases. J was trimmed by 5 bases and V by 3 bases; bases with no gene match: 9. CDR1 MDHEN and CDR2 SYDVKM come from the germline V gene. This CDR3 has 15 residues. This CDR3 is CASSLSGAGGETQYF. CDR3 in DNA: TGTGCCAGCAGTTTGTCAGGAGCCGGGGGGGAGACCCAGTACTTC.

A word on this clone: The sample carries other DNA sequences with the same CDR3. This chain uses TRBV19 with TRBJ1-1; TRBD1 might be the D (5 bases). V lost 3 bases and J lost 2, with 10 bases in between. The germline V gene has CDR1 LNHDA and CDR2 SQIVND (reference sequence). The CDR3 totals 14 residues. The CDR3 coding sequence is TGTGCCAGTAGTATCAGACAGAGAAACACTGAAGCTTTCTTT. Its translation is CASSIRQRNTEAFF.

V usage is TRBV4-1 and J usage is TRBJ2-7, with TRBD1 matching over 9 bases. J gave up 3 bases and V 3 bases, and 9 bases lay outside the gene matches. The CDR3 has 16 amino acids. Looked up from germline, CDR1 is MGHRA and CDR2 is YSYEKL. The CDR3 nucleotides read TGCGCCAGCAGCCACCGACAGGGGGTCGGCGTCTACGAGCAGTACTTC. It translates to CASSHRQGVGVYEQYF.

The chain employs TRBV7-9 and TRBJ2-7; the match to TRBD2 covers 14 bases. CDR1 and CDR2 (germline): SEHNR, FQNEAQ (reference sequence). The CDR3 contains 16 residues. With 5 bases clipped from V and 6 bases from J, the junction kept 9 bases outside the gene matches. This chain's CDR3 is CASSITTSGRAGEQYF. CDR3 in DNA: TGTGCCAGCAGCATCACGACTAGCGGGAGGGCCGGCGAGCAGTACTTC.

The rearrangement joins TRBV13 to TRBJ2-1, with 11 positions matching TRBD2. CDR1 and CDR2 (germline): PRHDT, FYEKMQ (reference sequence). The CDR3 has 15 amino acids. J was trimmed by 4 bases and V by 5 bases; bases with no gene match: 4. The CDR3 loop is CASSPGTSGYNEQFF. CDR3 nucleotides: TGTGCCAGCAGCCCCGGGACTAGCGGATACAATGAGCAGTTCTTC.

A word on this clone: Other DNA sequences in this specimen translate into the identical CDR3. The V call is TRBV6-2 or TRBV6-3, the J call TRBJ2-5, with D possibly being TRBD1 (5 bases). CDR1 is MNHEY and CDR2 is SVGEGT in the germline V gene. Trimming cost V 2 bases and J 8 bases, with 6 bases left between them. CDR3 length equals 11 residues. CDR3 protein: CASSYRGTQYF. For the CDR3, the DNA is TGTGCCAGCAGTTACAGGGGTACCCAGTACTTC.

The V and J genes are TRBV6-5 and TRBJ2-7, with TRBD2 matching 12 bases. Losses at the gene ends were 2 bases for V and 7 bases for J; bases not matched to a gene: 3. This CDR3 comprises 14 residues. Germline CDR1 MNHEY, CDR2 SVGAGI. CDR3 in amino acids: CASSYRGLAGEQYF. The CDR3 coding sequence is TGTGCCAGCAGTTACCGAGGACTAGCGGGAGAGCAGTACTTC.

This clone was recorded a few times. This chain links TRBV7-2 with TRBJ1-5; D is unclear. V gave up 3 bases and J gave up 5 bases, with 8 bases separating them. In germline, CDR1 is SGHTA, CDR2 FQGNSA. The CDR3 sequence is 13 residues long. CDR3: CASSFSQHQPQHF. The CDR3 DNA is TGTGCCAGCAGCTTTAGCCAGCATCAGCCCCAGCATTTT.

The chain recombines TRBV7-3 with TRBJ2-2; 7 bases align to TRBD2. Germline assignment: CDR1 SGHTA and CDR2 FQGTGA. The CDR3 is 15 amino acids. V gave up 2 bases and J gave up 6 bases; unmatched junction bases: 6. CDR3 loop: CASSLYSGKAGELFF. For the CDR3, the DNA is TGTGCCAGCAGCTTATACAGCGGGAAGGCCGGGGAGCTGTTTTTT.

The genes are TRBV7-9 and TRBJ2-1; a possible D gene is TRBD1 (6 bases). The CDR3 runs 15 residues. V lost 5 bases and J lost 2, with 13 bases in between. Germline assignment: CDR1 SEHNR and CDR2 FQNEAQ (reference sequence). The CDR3 sequence: CASSRRQAAYNEQFF. CDR3 bases: TGTGCCAGCAGCCGCAGACAGGCGGCCTACAATGAGCAGTTCTTC.

This chain joins TRBV2 and TRBJ1-2; weak D call: TRBD1 (6 bases). The CDR3 sequence is 13 residues long. V gave up 4 bases and J gave up 4 bases, with 10 bases separating them. CDR1 and CDR2 (germline): SNHLY, FYNNEI. The CDR3 spells CASSVDSSYGYTF. The CDR3 DNA follows: TGTGCCAGCAGTGTGGACAGTTCCTATGGCTACACCTTC.

The V and J genes are TRBV6-2 or TRBV6-3 and TRBJ1-2, with D perhaps TRBD1 (5 bases). In germline, CDR1 is MNHEY, CDR2 SVGEGT. This CDR3 has 12 amino acids. The V end was cut by 5 bases, the J end by 8 bases, with 12 bases between. In DNA, the CDR3 is TGTGCCAGCAGTACCCTACAGGTCGGCTACACCTTC. Translating gives CASSTLQVGYTF.

The chain carries TRBV5-1 and TRBJ1-1; possible D gene TRBD1, 6 bases. V shed 0 bases and J shed 1 base, with 13 bases lying between them. This CDR3 comprises 16 residues. Germline V CDR1 and CDR2: SGHRS, YFSETQ. CDR3 region: CASSLAQGRANTEAFF. The CDR3 nucleotides read TGCGCCAGCAGCTTGGCCCAGGGGAGGGCGAACACTGAAGCTTTCTTT.

This clone was seen a single time. The chain employs TRBV7-9 and TRBJ2-7; tentative D call: TRBD2 (6 bases). The germline gives CDR1 SEHNR, CDR2 FQNEAQ (reference sequence). This CDR3 spans 15 amino acids. Trimming took 1 base from V and 0 from J, leaving 10 bases between them. In DNA, the CDR3 is TGTGCCAGCAGCTTAGAGGGAGGAAGCTCCTACGAGCAGTACTTC. Its protein is CASSLEGGSSYEQYF. Full variable domain (remainder filled in from reference TRBV7-9 and TRBJ2-7): DTGVSQNPRHKITKRGQNVTFRCDPISEHNRLYWYRQTLGQGPEFLTYFQNEAQLEKSRLLSDRFSAERPKGSFSTLEIQRTEQGDSAMYLCASSLEGGSSYEQYFGPGTRLTVT.

V usage is TRBV5-1 and J usage is TRBJ1-5, with 8 positions matching TRBD1. Germline V lookup: CDR1 SGHRS, CDR2 YFSETQ. Unmatched junction bases numbered 2, after V lost 0 bases and J lost 0 bases. CDR3 length: 16 residues. DNA of the CDR3: TGCGCCAGCAGCTTGGGGGACAGGCTTAGCAATCAGCCCCAGCATTTT. Amino acids: CASSLGDRLSNQPQHF. Filled out from reference TRBV5-1 and TRBJ1-5, the complete variable domain reads KAGVTQTPRYLIKTRGQQVTLSCSPISGHRSVSWYQQTPGQGLQFLFEYFSETQRNKGNFPGRFSGRQFSNSRSEMNVSTLELGDSALYLCASSLGDRLSNQPQHFGDGTRLSIL.

This clone was found a few times. CDR3 bases: TGCAGCGTATCGGGACAGCTCTCCTACGAGCAGTACTTC. It translates to CSVSGQLSYEQYF. The rearrangement uses TRBV29-1 and TRBJ2-7; TRBD1 matches at 7 bases. The CDR3 totals 13 residues. V gave up 6 bases and J gave up 0 bases; unmatched junction bases: 5. Looked up from germline, CDR1 is SQVTM and CDR2 is ANQGSEA.

This chain connects TRBV28 to TRBJ1-5; the D is unclear. Trimming left V 6 bases short and J 7 bases short, with 22 bases between. The length of the CDR3 is 16 residues. CDR1 and CDR2 from the germline V gene are MDHEN and SYDVKM. CDR3 sequence reads: CASRLIPGSAGQPQHF. In DNA form, the CDR3 reads TGTGCCAGCAGGTTAATCCCCGGTTCGGCGGGACAGCCCCAGCATTTT.

J is TRBJ2-3 and V is TRBV6-2 or TRBV6-3; D possibly corresponds to TRBD2 (6 bases). The CDR3 runs 15 residues. The V and J ends lost 0 bases and 8 bases respectively, with 15 bases between them. Looked up from germline, CDR1 is MNHEY and CDR2 is SVGEGT. CDR3 amino acids: CASSYSVSGVGTQYF. The CDR3 nucleotides are TGTGCCAGCAGTTACTCGGTTAGCGGAGTAGGTACGCAGTATTTT.

The DNA for the CDR3 is TGTGCCAGCAGCTGGAGCGGGACGGTCTACGGCTACACCTTC. Encoded protein: CASSWSGTVYGYTF. This chain joins TRBV7-2 and TRBJ1-2; D possibly corresponds to TRBD1 (5 bases). This CDR3 contains 14 residues. Trimming pared 4 bases from V and 8 bases from J, leaving 17 bases between. Germline V gene sequence: CDR1 SGHTA, CDR2 FQGNSA.

The chain is built from TRBV27 and TRBJ2-7, with TRBD2 matching over 8 bases. This CDR3 contains 15 residues. Germline assignment: CDR1 MNHEY and CDR2 SMNVEV (reference sequence). V lost 5 bases and J lost 7; bases outside the gene matches: 13. CDR3 DNA: TGTGCCAGCAGTCCCCCGGGGGCGGGAGGAAGGGAGCAGTACTTC. Translation gives CASSPPGAGGREQYF.

The rearrangement links TRBV9 to TRBJ2-7, with 8 bases aligning to TRBD1. The CDR3 sequence is 13 residues long. Germline lookup yields CDR1 SGDLS and CDR2 YYNGEE. With V trimmed by 3 bases and J by 6 bases, 5 bases remained unmatched. DNA for the CDR3: TGTGCCAGCAGCGGCAGGGGGCGTAGCGAGCAGTACTTC. Translated, it gives CASSGRGRSEQYF.

This clone showed up just once. The V gene is TRBV6-1, the J gene TRBJ2-7; the match to TRBD2 covers 7 bases. CDR3 size: 15 residues. Unmatched junction bases numbered 6, after V lost 1 base and J lost 3 bases. Germline V gene data show CDR1 as MNHNS and CDR2 as SASEGT. The CDR3 here is CASSEGSSGLYEQYF. In DNA form, the CDR3 reads TGTGCCAGCAGTGAAGGGTCTAGCGGCCTCTACGAGCAGTACTTC.

The chain couples TRBV6-6 to TRBJ1-2; D remains unclear. Germline V gives CDR1 MNHNY, CDR2 SVGAGI (reference sequence). V was shortened by 0 bases and J by 1 base, with 9 bases between the two germline ends. CDR3 size: 15 residues. The CDR3, as DNA: TGTGCCAGCAGTTACTCTTTGAACAGTAACTATGGCTACACCTTC. Its protein product is CASSYSLNSNYGYTF.

The chain has TRBV27 and TRBJ2-5; TRBD2 is a possible D gene (5 bases). The CDR3 runs to 11 residues. Germline V lookup: CDR1 MNHEY, CDR2 SMNVEV (reference sequence). The V end was cut by 10 bases, the J end by 5 bases, with 11 bases between. This CDR3 reads CATSSYETQYF. The CDR3 nucleotides are TGTGCCACTAGCTCGTATGAGACCCAGTACTTC.

The chain joins TRBV28 to TRBJ1-2; possible D gene TRBD1, 5 bases. Germline CDR1 is MDHEN and CDR2 is SYDVKM. Trimming removed 6 bases from V and 4 bases from J, with 15 bases in between. This CDR3 has 14 amino acids. CDR3 DNA: TGTGCCAGCAGCTCAGGGCCGACGGGCTATGGCTACACCTTC. Its protein product is CASSSGPTGYGYTF.

The chain uses TRBV21-1 and TRBJ1-2; the table's D call, TRBD1, has no DNA check behind it. TRBV21-1 corresponds to a pseudogene. This CDR3 is 16 amino acids long. The CDR3 DNA is TGTGCCAGCAGCAACATGAGGCGGACACCCCACTATGGCTACACCTTC. Translation: CASSNMRRTPHYGYTF.

The chain links TRBV19 to TRBJ1-1, with TRBD1 as a possible D gene (6 bases). This CDR3 has 13 amino acids. V was clipped by 1 base and J by 7 bases, with 10 bases between them. Germline V gene sequence: CDR1 LNHDA, CDR2 SQIVND (reference sequence). For the CDR3, the DNA is TGTGCCAGTAGTATAGCAGGGGCCGATGAAGCTTTCTTT. Translating it yields CASSIAGADEAFF.

J is TRBJ2-7 and V is TRBV11-1; weak D call: TRBD1 (5 bases). Per the germline V gene, CDR1 is SGHAT and CDR2 is FQDESV (reference sequence). V was cut by 5 bases and J by 4 bases, with 12 bases left in between. The CDR3 runs 13 residues. CDR3 residues: CASSARGRYEQYF. CDR3 coding DNA: TGTGCCAGCAGCGCAAGGGGCCGATACGAGCAGTACTTC.

This clone was seen a few times. The rearrangement links TRBV27 to TRBJ2-7, with 8 nucleotides matching TRBD2. The V gene's germline CDR1 is MNHEY and CDR2 SMNVEV (reference sequence). This CDR3 has 14 amino acids. V gave up 2 bases and J gave up 2 bases; unmatched junction bases: 2. CDR3 amino acids: CASSLRREAYEQYF. Here the CDR3 DNA reads TGTGCCAGCAGTTTACGGCGGGAGGCCTACGAGCAGTACTTC.